This T cell receptor (beta chain) is from a study of T cells after yellow fever vaccination. Study in general: Preparation used SMART-Seq v4 Ultra Low Input for the low-cell-number fractions.

This clonotype occurred a few times. Its antigen is currently unknown. V trimming: 8 bases; J trimming: 3 bases; junction bases outside the gene matches: 3. Per the germline V gene, CDR1 is SQVTM and CDR2 is ANQGSEA. The CDR3 is 13 residues long. A 5'RACE template-switching step, the method used to make TCR cDNA, added a universal primer site and UMIs. TCRdb called the 5' RACE reads again in MiXCR, with one record for every CDR3 protein. The sample yields fewer than 450,000 distinct CDR3 sequences, roughly 4% seen once. Findings of the study overall: Repertoires obtained by FACS sorting could include abundant clonotypes that entered as contaminants from the bulk population. Secondary responses were weaker yet peaked faster, day 5 versus 15.

This chain joins TRBV29-1 and TRBJ2-2; 10 positions match TRBD2. The sequencing used PBMCs, collected 5 days after the yellow fever booster vaccination. The receptor comes from a man between 18 and 35 years old who received the YFV17D yellow fever vaccine. CDR3 residues: CSIGLADTGELFF. CDR3 nucleotides: TGCAGCATAGGACTAGCGGACACCGGGGAGCTGTTTTTT.